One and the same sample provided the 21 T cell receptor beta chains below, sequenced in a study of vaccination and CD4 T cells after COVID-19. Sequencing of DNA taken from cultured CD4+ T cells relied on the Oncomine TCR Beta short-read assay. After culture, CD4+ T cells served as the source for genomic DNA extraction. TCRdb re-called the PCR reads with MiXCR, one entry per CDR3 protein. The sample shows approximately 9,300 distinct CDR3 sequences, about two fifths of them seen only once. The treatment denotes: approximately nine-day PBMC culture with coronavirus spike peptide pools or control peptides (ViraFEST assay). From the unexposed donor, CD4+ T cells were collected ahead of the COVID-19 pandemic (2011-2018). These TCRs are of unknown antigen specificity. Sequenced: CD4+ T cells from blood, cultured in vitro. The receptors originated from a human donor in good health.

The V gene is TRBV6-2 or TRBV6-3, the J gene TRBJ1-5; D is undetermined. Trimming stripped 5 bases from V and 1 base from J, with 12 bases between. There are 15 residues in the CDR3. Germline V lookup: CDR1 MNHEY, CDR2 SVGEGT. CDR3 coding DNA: TGTGCCAGCAGTCAGGAATTGGCAAGCAATCAGCCCCAGCATTTT. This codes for CASSQELASNQPQHF.

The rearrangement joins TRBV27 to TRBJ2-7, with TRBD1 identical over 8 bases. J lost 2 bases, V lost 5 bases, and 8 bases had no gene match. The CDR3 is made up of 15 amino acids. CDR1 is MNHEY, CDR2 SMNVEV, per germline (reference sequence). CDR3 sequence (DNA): TGTGCCAGCAGTCCCCGGACAGGGCTCCCCTACGAGCAGTACTTC. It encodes CASSPRTGLPYEQYF.

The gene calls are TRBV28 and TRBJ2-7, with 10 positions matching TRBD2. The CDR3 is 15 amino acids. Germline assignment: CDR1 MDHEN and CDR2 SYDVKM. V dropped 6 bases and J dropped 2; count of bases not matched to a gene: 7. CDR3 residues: CASRPTSGAPYEQYF. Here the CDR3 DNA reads TGTGCCAGCAGGCCAACTAGCGGGGCTCCCTACGAGCAGTACTTC. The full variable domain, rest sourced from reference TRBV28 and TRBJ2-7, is DVKVTQSSRYLVKRTGEKVFLECVQDMDHENMFWYRQDPGLGLRLIYFSYDVKMKEKGDIPEGYSVSREKKERFSLILESASTNQTSMYLCASRPTSGAPYEQYFGPGTRLTVT.

CDR3 DNA: TGTGCCAACTCCGGGACCGCGCGGGGCTACACCTTC. As protein: CANSGTARGYTF. The chain joins TRBV6-1 to TRBJ1-2; D is perhaps TRBD1 (5 bases). The germline V and J ends were trimmed by 10 bases and 8 bases, with 17 bases remaining between them. CDR1 and CDR2 (germline): MNHNS, SASEGT. The CDR3 runs to 12 residues.

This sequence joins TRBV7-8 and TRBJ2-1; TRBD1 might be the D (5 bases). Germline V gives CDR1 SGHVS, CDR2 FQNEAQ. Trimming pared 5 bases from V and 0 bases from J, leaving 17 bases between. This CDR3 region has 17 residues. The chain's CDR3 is CASSPRRTGPSYNEQFF. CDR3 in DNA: TGTGCCAGCAGCCCGCGAAGAACAGGACCCTCCTACAATGAGCAGTTCTTC.

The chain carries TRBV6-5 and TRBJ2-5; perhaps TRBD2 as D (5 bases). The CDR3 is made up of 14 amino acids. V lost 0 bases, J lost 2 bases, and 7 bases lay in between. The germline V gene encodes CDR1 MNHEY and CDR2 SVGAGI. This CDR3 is CASSYSPGQETQYF. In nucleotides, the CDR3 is TGTGCCAGCAGTTACTCTCCGGGGCAAGAGACCCAGTACTTC.

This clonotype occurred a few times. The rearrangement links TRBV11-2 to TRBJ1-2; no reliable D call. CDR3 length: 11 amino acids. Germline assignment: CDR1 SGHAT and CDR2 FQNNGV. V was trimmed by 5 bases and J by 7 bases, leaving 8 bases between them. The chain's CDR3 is CASSHQSGYTF. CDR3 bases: TGTGCCAGCAGCCACCAGAGTGGCTACACCTTC.

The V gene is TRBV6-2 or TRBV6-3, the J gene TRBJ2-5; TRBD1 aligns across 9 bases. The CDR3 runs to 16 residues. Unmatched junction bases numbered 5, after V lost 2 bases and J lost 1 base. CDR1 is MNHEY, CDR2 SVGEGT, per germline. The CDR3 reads CASSYSDRGGQETQYF. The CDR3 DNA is TGTGCCAGCAGTTACAGTGACAGGGGGGGCCAAGAGACCCAGTACTTC.

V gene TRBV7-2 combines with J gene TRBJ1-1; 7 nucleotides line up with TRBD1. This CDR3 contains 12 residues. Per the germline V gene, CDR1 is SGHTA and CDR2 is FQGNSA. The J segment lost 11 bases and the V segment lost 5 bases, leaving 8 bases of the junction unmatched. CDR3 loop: CASSVGQAEAFF. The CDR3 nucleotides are TGTGCCAGCAGCGTCGGACAGGCGGAGGCTTTCTTT.

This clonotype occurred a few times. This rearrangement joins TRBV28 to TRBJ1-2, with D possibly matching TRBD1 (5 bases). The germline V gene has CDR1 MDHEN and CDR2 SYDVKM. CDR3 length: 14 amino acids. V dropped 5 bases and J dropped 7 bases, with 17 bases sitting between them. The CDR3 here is CASSRDQGESGYTF. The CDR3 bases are TGTGCCAGCAGTCGGGATCAGGGTGAGAGTGGCTACACCTTC.

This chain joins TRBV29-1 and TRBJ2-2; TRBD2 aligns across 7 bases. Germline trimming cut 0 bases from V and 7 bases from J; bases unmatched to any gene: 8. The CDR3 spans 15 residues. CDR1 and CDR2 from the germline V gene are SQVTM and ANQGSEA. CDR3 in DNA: TGCAGCGTTGAAGATCGGACTAGACGTCTCGGGGAGCTGTTTTTT. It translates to CSVEDRTRRLGELFF.

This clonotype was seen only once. The CDR3 sequence: CASRSPGTYGYTF. The CDR3 bases are TGTGCCAGCAGATCCCCAGGAACCTATGGCTACACCTTC. The chain employs TRBV6-1 and TRBJ1-2; D call uncertain. V was cut by 6 bases and J by 4 bases, with 12 bases left in between. CDR1 is MNHNS and CDR2 is SASEGT in the germline V gene. The length of the CDR3 is 13 residues.

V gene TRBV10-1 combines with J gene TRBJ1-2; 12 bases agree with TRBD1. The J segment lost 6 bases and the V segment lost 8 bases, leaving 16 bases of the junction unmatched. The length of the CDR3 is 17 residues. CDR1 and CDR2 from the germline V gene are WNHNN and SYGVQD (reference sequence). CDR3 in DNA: TGCGCCAGCTTTCACCGGGACAGGGGGCTGGTCGACGATGGCTACACCTTC. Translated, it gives CASFHRDRGLVDDGYTF.

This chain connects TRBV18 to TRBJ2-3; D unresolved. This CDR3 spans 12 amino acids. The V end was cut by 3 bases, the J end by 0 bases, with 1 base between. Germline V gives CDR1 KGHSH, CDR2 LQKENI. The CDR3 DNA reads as TGTGCCAGCTCACCGAGCACAGATACGCAGTATTTT. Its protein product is CASSPSTDTQYF.

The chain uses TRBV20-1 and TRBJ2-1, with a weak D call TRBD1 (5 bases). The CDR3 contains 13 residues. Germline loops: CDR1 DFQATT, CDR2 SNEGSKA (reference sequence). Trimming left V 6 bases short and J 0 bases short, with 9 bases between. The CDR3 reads CSAYDSSYNEQFF. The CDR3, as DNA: TGCAGTGCATATGACAGCTCCTACAATGAGCAGTTCTTC.

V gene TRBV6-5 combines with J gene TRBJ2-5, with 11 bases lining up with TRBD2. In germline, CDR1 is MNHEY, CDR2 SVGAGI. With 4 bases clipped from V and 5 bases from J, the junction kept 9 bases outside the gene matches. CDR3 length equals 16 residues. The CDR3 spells CASSSAFSSGRETQYF. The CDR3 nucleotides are TGTGCCAGCAGTTCCGCCTTCTCTAGCGGGAGGGAGACCCAGTACTTC.

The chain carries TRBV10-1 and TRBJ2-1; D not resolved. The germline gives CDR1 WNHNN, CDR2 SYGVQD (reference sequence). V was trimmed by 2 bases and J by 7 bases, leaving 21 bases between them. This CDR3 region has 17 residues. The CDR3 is CASSEVEELNPTNEQFF. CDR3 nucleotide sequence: TGCGCCAGCAGTGAGGTGGAAGAGCTAAATCCGACAAATGAGCAGTTCTTC.

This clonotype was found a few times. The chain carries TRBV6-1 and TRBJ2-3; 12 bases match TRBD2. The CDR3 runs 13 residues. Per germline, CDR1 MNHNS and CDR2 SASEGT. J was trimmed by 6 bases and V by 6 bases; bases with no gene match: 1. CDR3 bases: TGTGCCAGCAGACTAGCGGGAGGCGATACGCAGTATTTT. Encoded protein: CASRLAGGDTQYF.

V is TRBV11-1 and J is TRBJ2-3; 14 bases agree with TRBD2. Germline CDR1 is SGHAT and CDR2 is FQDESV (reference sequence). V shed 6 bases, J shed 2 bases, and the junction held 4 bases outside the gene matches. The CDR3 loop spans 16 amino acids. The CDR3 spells CASRSGLAGDTDTQYF. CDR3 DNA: TGTGCCAGCAGATCGGGACTAGCGGGAGACACAGATACGCAGTATTTT.

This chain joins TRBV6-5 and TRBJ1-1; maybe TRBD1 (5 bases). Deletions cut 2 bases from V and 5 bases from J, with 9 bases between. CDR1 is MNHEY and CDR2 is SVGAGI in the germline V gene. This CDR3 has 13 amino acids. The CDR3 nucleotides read TGTGCCAGCAGTTACGGGAGGGGAACTGAAGCTTTCTTT. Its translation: CASSYGRGTEAFF.

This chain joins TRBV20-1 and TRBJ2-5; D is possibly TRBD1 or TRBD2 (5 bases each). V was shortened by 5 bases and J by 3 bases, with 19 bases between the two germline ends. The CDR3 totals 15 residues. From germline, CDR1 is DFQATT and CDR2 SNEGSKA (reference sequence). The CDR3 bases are TGCAGTGCTCGACTACCGGGACGGTCGAAAGAGACCCAGTACTTC. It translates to CSARLPGRSKETQYF.